This section outlines one T cell receptor beta chain sequence together with its context. Its target is unknown. This record belongs to a study of cytomegalovirus exposure and HLA in healthy donors. Broader study findings: Rarity held for most TCR sequences, but there were some public TCRs that occurred in many donors. The classifier reportedly diagnosed cytomegalovirus status with high sensitivity and specificity.

CDR3 length: 10 residues. Germline V gene data show CDR1 as MDHEN and CDR2 as SYDVKM. Trimming took off 6 bases at V and 8 bases at J, with 7 bases between the two ends. The PCR ran on 60 Vbeta and 13 Jbeta primers. Profiling relied on immunoSEQ multiplex PCR, and the TCRdb table lists in-frame clones only, not all of them. The sample lists some 150,000 clones; roughly three quarters were seen once. Sample: PBMCs. This receptor was taken from a woman aged 45 to 65 in good health and CMV-seronegative. This chain connects TRBV28 to TRBJ1-2; D unresolved. CDR3 residues: CASSYRGYTF. CDR3 nucleotides: TGTGCCAGCAGCTACAGAGGCTACACCTTC.